This TCR beta chain was retrieved from a study of T cells after yellow fever vaccination. Study details: Fractions of low cell number were prepared using SMART-Seq v4 Ultra Low Input. Study results and caveats: Within FACS-sorted repertoires, abundant clonotypes contaminating from the bulk population could be present. The booster response re-showed most primary clones: approximately 97% CD4, 88% CD8. Few clonotypes appeared in both CD4 and CD8 compartments.

With respect to this clonotype: The antigen is not known.

TCRdb ran MiXCR on the 5' RACE reads and lists one entry per CDR3 protein. Of under 400,000 distinct CDR3 sequences in the sample, 9.5% to 13% were seen once. The CDR3 length is 16 residues. The source is a man aged 18 to 29 who received the YFV17D yellow fever vaccine. The J gene is TRBJ1-6, the V gene TRBV21-1; the DNA was not used to check the table's D call, TRBD1. TRBV21-1 is tagged as a pseudogene. The sequences come from PBMCs, collected on the day of the first yellow fever vaccination. CDR3 region: CASSRRTTGINSPLHF. In DNA form, the CDR3 reads TGTGCCAGCAGCAGGCGGACGACAGGGATTAATTCACCCCTCCACTTT.